This TCR beta chain was documented in a study of read filtering for tumor transcriptome and immune sequencing. Study results and limitations: Sorted CD138-negative bone marrow cells were not purified T cells. Even smaller IR-seq throughput identified most shared clonotypes.

Remarks on this clonotype: Its antigen is unknown.

This CDR3 is built from 19 residues. Germline CDR1 and CDR2: SGHTA and FQGNSA. V dropped 5 bases and J dropped 2; count of bases not matched to a gene: 16. This library used approximately 0.4 ug RNA and molecular barcoded adaptors spanning alpha/delta and beta/gamma chains. TCRdb recomputed calls from the reads with MiXCR, one row per CDR3 protein. The sample yields 85,000 or so distinct CDR3 sequences, 9% to 15% seen once. Material: a population of CD138-negative cells sorted from bone marrow. The chain couples TRBV7-2 to TRBJ2-3; 10 bases match TRBD2. The receptor was derived from a donor older than 35 with multiple myeloma. The CDR3 coding sequence is TGTGCCAGCAGCCCTTGGACTAGCGGATGGGGGCGACACACAGATACGCAGTATTTT. Its protein product is CASSPWTSGWGRHTDTQYF.